This T cell receptor (beta chain) was sequenced in a study of blood T cell repertoires in COVID-19. Turning to the study itself: Samples came from the United States, Italy and Spain, spanning acute and convalescent COVID-19. PBMCs, B-cell-depleted T cells, or T cells were the source of the cDNA or gDNA that made up the material.

Enrolment of Seattle patients took place during active infection, and they were followed longitudinally. CDR1 is LGHDT and CDR2 is YNNKEL in the germline V gene (reference sequence). This CDR3 is built from 17 residues. The V end was cut by 4 bases, the J end by 1 base, with 19 bases between. Repertoires were generated with immunoSEQ multiplex PCR, while TCRdb's copy carries only in-frame clones and drops some. Among 310,000 or so clones listed, approximately 90% were seen once. The clonotype comes from a man aged 25 to 40 with COVID-19, enrolled during active disease. The sequenced sample was peripheral blood. The chain uses TRBV3-1 (or the pseudogene TRBV3-2) and TRBJ2-5; tentatively, D is TRBD2 (6 bases). The CDR3 coding sequence is TGTGCCAGCAGCCGGGGACGGGGGAGCCTTACCCAAGAGACCCAGTACTTC. Translated, it gives CASSRGRGSLTQETQYF.